This TCR beta chain came from a study of CD8+ T cells in alopecia areata. About this clone itself: Mouse gene names and germline throughout. Other nucleotide sequences from this sample produce the same CDR3.

Reverse transcription of extracted RNA yielded cDNA, which provided the sequencing template. Profiling relied on immunoSEQ multiplex PCR, and the TCRdb table lists in-frame clones only, not all of them. This sample has approximately 300,000 clones, each found more than once. A panel of CD4, CD8alpha, NKG2D, NKG2ACE and other markers served to sort pooled cutaneous lymph node cells. The sequence came from a C3H/HeJ mouse with alopecia areata. This strain has MHC haplotype H2-k. Sample: CD4+ T cells sorted from a lymph node.

CDR3 residues: CASSIRDRVYAEQFF. The CDR3 DNA, read in part, is TGTGCCAGCAGCATCCGGGACAGGGTCTATGCT. V usage is TRBV19 and J usage is TRBJ2-1; 9 bases are a match to TRBD1. The read terminates 4 residues ahead of where the CDR3 ends, so the germline J gene completes it. This CDR3 is built from 15 residues. Trimming removed 5 bases from V and 3 bases from J; junction bases left unmatched: 6. Germline CDR1 and CDR2: FNHDT and SITEND (reference sequence).